This is a list of T cell receptor beta chains from one sample in a study of cytomegalovirus exposure and HLA in healthy donors. TCRdb keeps only in-frame clones here, not all; method: immunoSEQ multiplex PCR. The specimen's table records some 70,000 clones. The sequencing input was PBMCs. These receptors were obtained from a man aged 40-50 years in good health and CMV-seronegative. Each CDR3 is given with its conserved first and last residue. The D gene is left open where the match is weak. Not every row has a clone size; where given, it reads once, few, many or a size class.

V	J	D	size	DNA	CDR3
TRBV19	TRBJ2-3	TRBD1	NA	TGTGCCAGTAGTATCGGACAGGGGGTCACAGATACGCAGTATTTT	CASSIGQGVTDTQYF
TRBV6-1	TRBJ2-7	TRBD1	NA	TGTGCCAGCAGTCAGACAGGGACAGCCTACGAGCAGTACTTC	CASSQTGTAYEQYF
TRBV11-3	TRBJ2-7	TRBD1	NA	TGTGCCAGCAGCTTCGGACAGGGTGTTTATGAGCAGTACTTC	CASSFGQGVYEQYF
TRBV7-9	TRBJ1-2	NA	medium-sized	TGTGCCAGCAGCTTCAGTCTCTATGGCTACACCTTC	CASSFSLYGYTF
TRBV21-1	TRBJ2-3	NA	NA	TGTGCCAGCATTCACCGGGCTAGCGGGTGGGTAGATACGCAGTATTTT	CASIHRASGWVDTQYF
TRBV6-5	TRBJ1-1	NA	NA	TGTGCCAGCAGTACCGCCCGGGACAAGAACACTGAAGCTTTCTTT	CASSTARDKNTEAFF
TRBV5-1	TRBJ2-4	TRBD2	NA	TGCGCCAGCAGCTGGGCGGGGGTAGCCAAAAACATTCAGTACTTC	CASSWAGVAKNIQYF
TRBV6-1	TRBJ1-5	TRBD1	NA	TGTGCCAGCAGGGAAGGGACAGGGGGATATCAGCCCCAGCATTTT	CASREGTGGYQPQHF
TRBV9	TRBJ1-2	TRBD1	NA	TGTGCCAGCAGCGTAGGGACAGGGATAGGCTACACCTTC	CASSVGTGIGYTF
TRBV6-5	TRBJ2-2	TRBD2	NA	TGTGCCAGCAGTAGGACTAGCGGAAACACCGGGGAGCTGTTTTTT	CASSRTSGNTGELFF
TRBV6-1	TRBJ2-2	TRBD2	NA	TGTGCCAGCATAAGTAGCGGGGGGGCCGGGGAGCTGTTTTTT	CASISSGGAGELFF
TRBV2	TRBJ2-7	NA	NA	TGTGCCAGCAGGTCCACTGCGGGATATGGCTCCTACGAGCAGTACTTC	CASRSTAGYGSYEQYF
TRBV5-3	TRBJ1-2	NA	NA	TGTGCCGGCGGGAGCAGGGAAGACTATGGCTACACCTTC	CAGGSREDYGYTF
TRBV5-1	TRBJ1-2	TRBD1	NA	TGCGCCAGCAGCCCTCAGGGGGCGAGGGGCTACACCTTC	CASSPQGARGYTF
TRBV4-2	TRBJ2-2	TRBD2	NA	TGTGCCAGCAGCCAAGGGTTAGCGGGGGCCACCGGGGAGCTGTTTTTT	CASSQGLAGATGELFF
TRBV27	TRBJ1-3	NA	NA	TGTGCCAGCAGTCCCGGGAGTTCAGGAAACACCATATATTTT	CASSPGSSGNTIYF
TRBV19	TRBJ1-6	NA	NA	TGTGCCAGTAGTATGAATTGGGGGCGCAGGGATTCACCCCTCCACTTT	CASSMNWGRRDSPLHF
TRBV2	TRBJ2-5	TRBD1	NA	TGTGCCAGCAGTGCGGGACAGGGGTTTGGGGAGACCCAGTACTTC	CASSAGQGFGETQYF
TRBV6-5	TRBJ1-1	NA	NA	TGTGCCAGCAGTCAGGGCCCGAACACTGAAGCTTTCTTT	CASSQGPNTEAFF
TRBV18	TRBJ1-1	NA	NA	TGTGCCAGCTCACCAGGGATTAGACAGCTGAACACTGAAGCTTTCTTT	CASSPGIRQLNTEAFF
TRBV2	TRBJ1-4	TRBD1	NA	TGTGCCAGCAGGGCCGGGACAGGGAATGAAAAACTGTTTTTT	CASRAGTGNEKLFF
TRBV2	TRBJ2-5	TRBD2	NA	TGTGCCAGCAGCGGACTAGCGGGAGGGTACCAAGAGACCCAGTACTTC	CASSGLAGGYQETQYF
TRBV6-6	TRBJ1-6	NA	NA	TGTGCCAGCAGCGCTGACTATCAGGATTCACCCCTCCACTTT	CASSADYQDSPLHF
TRBV5-1	TRBJ1-4	NA	NA	TGCGCCAGCAGCTCGGGGGTTACAACTAATGAAAAACTGTTTTTT	CASSSGVTTNEKLFF
TRBV6-1	TRBJ1-2	NA	NA	TGTGCCAGCAGTGAAGACAGACGCTATGGCTACACCTTC	CASSEDRRYGYTF
TRBV4-2	TRBJ1-6	TRBD1	NA	TGTGCCAGCGGCCGGGGACAGTCAGATTCACCCCTCCACTTT	CASGRGQSDSPLHF
TRBV2	TRBJ1-5	NA	NA	TGTGCCAGCAGTGAAACAGGGCGAGGCCAGCCCCAGCATTTT	CASSETGRGQPQHF
TRBV6-1	TRBJ2-7	TRBD1	NA	TGTGCCATCTTACAGGGGGGAATCTCCTACGAGCAGTACTTC	CAILQGGISYEQYF
TRBV28	TRBJ1-4	NA	NA	TGTGCCAGCAGCGCTGAAGGCAGGGCCGAAAAACTGTTTTTT	CASSAEGRAEKLFF
TRBV28	TRBJ1-1	TRBD1	NA	TGTGCCAGCAGACCCGGGACAGCCAACGGTGAAGCTTTCTTT	CASRPGTANGEAFF
TRBV4-1	TRBJ2-7	NA	NA	TGCGCCAGCAGCCAAGTATTCCAGTTGAACGAGCAGTACTTC	CASSQVFQLNEQYF
TRBV7-2	TRBJ1-2	TRBD1	NA	TGTGCCAGCAGCCGTGGGGACAGAAACTATGGCTACACCTTC	CASSRGDRNYGYTF
TRBV4-2	TRBJ1-2	NA	NA	TGTGCCAGCAGCCCCCGGTCCGGGGATGGCTACATCTTC	CASSPRSGDGYIF
TRBV6-5	TRBJ2-5	NA	NA	TGTGCCAGCAAGGAGGGCCAAGAGACCCAGTACTTC	CASKEGQETQYF
TRBV5-4	TRBJ1-3	TRBD1	NA	TGTGCCAGCAGCTTGTTACAGGGGGGCGGAAACACCATATATTTT	CASSLLQGGGNTIYF
TRBV4-1	TRBJ2-1	TRBD2	NA	TGCGCCAGCAGCCAGCTGACTAGCGGGGTAAATGAGCAGTTCTTC	CASSQLTSGVNEQFF
TRBV18	TRBJ2-7	NA	NA	TGTGCCAGCTCACTAAGCAGGGGCTACGAGCAGTACTTC	CASSLSRGYEQYF
TRBV6-1	TRBJ1-5	TRBD1	NA	TGTGCCAGCAGTAAGGAACAGGGGAGCAATCAGCCCCAGCATTTT	CASSKEQGSNQPQHF
TRBV11-3	TRBJ2-3	TRBD2	NA	TGTGCCAGCAGCAGGACTAGCGGACTTTCGGATACGCAGTATTTT	CASSRTSGLSDTQYF
TRBV10-3	TRBJ2-3	TRBD2	NA	TGTGCCATCAGTGACGGGGGGAGGGGAGCAGATACGCAGTATTTT	CAISDGGRGADTQYF
TRBV5-1	TRBJ2-3	NA	NA	TGCGCCAGCAGCAGTGACAGGCTCAGCACAGATACGCAGTATTTT	CASSSDRLSTDTQYF
TRBV28	TRBJ2-1	NA	NA	TGTGCCAGCAGTTACGCGAATGAGCAGTTCTTC	CASSYANEQFF
TRBV4-2	TRBJ2-7	NA	NA	TGTGCCAGCAGCCAAGGGACACAGAACTCCTACGAGCAGTACTTC	CASSQGTQNSYEQYF